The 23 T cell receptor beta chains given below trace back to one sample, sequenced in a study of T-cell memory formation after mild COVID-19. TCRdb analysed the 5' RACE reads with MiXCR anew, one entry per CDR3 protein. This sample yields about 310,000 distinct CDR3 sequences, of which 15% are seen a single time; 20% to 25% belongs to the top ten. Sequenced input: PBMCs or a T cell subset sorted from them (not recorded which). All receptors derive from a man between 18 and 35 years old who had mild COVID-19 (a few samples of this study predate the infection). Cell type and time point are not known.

The DNA of the CDR3 is TGTGCCAGCAGATTTCTGGGGGGGGCCCAAGAGACCCAGTACTTC. Residues: CASRFLGGAQETQYF. The chain carries TRBV6-5 and TRBJ2-5; TRBD2 is a possible D gene (7 bases). V shed 6 bases and J shed 1 base, with 15 bases lying between them. This CDR3 is 15 amino acids long. Germline loops: CDR1 MNHEY, CDR2 SVGAGI.

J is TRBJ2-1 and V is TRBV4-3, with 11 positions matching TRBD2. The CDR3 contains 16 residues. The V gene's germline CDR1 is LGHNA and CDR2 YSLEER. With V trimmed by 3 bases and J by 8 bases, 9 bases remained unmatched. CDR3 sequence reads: CASSHLLAGGVDEQFF. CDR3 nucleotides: TGCGCCAGCAGCCACCTTCTAGCGGGGGGCGTCGATGAGCAGTTCTTC.

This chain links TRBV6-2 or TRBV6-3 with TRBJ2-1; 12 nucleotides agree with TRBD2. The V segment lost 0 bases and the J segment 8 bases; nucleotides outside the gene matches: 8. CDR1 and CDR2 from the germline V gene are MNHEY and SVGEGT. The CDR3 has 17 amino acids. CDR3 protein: CASSYSPSGRAFHEQFF. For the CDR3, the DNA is TGTGCCAGCAGTTACTCGCCTAGCGGGAGGGCCTTCCATGAGCAGTTCTTC.

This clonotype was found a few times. The CDR3 reads CASSSRDRKDEQYF. The CDR3 DNA reads TGTGCCAGCAGCTCCCGGGACAGGAAGGACGAGCAGTACTTC. V gene TRBV21-1 combines with J gene TRBJ2-7; the table gives TRBD1 as D, unverified against the DNA. TRBV21-1 corresponds to a pseudogene. CDR3 length: 14 amino acids.

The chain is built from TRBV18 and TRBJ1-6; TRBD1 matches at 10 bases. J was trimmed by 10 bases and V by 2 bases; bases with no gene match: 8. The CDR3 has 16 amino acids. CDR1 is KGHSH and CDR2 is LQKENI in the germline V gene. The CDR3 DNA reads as TGTGCCAGCTCACCAACAGGGACAGGGGCGAGATCACCCCTCCACTTT. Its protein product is CASSPTGTGARSPLHF.

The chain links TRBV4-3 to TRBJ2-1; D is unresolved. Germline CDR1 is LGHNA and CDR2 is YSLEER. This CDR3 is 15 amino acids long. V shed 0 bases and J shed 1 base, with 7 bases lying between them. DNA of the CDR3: TGCGCCAGCAGCCAAGATGCAGTTTCCTACAATGAGCAGTTCTTC. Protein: CASSQDAVSYNEQFF.

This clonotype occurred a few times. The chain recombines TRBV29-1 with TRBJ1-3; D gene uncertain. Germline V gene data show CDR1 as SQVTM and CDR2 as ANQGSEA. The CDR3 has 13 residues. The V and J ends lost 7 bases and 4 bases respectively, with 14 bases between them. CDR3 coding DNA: TGCAGCGCCCTACGATTTGAGGGAAACACCATATATTTT. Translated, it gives CSALRFEGNTIYF.

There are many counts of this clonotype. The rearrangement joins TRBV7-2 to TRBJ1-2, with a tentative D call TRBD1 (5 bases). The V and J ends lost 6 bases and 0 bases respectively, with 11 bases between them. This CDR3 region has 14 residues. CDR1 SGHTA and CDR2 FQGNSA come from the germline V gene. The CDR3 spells CASSRGGSNYGYTF. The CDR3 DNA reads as TGTGCCAGCAGTAGGGGCGGATCTAACTATGGCTACACCTTC.

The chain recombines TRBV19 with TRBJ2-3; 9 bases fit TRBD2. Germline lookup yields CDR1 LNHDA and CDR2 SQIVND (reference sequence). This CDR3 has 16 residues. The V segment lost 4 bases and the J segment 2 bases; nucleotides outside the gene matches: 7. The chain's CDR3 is CASSTSGGLYTDTQYF. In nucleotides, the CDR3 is TGTGCCAGTAGTACCAGCGGGGGGCTTTACACAGATACGCAGTATTTT. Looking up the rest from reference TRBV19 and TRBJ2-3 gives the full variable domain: DGGITQSPKYLFRKEGQNVTLSCEQNLNHDAMYWYRQDPGQGLRLIYYSQIVNDFQKGDIAEGYSVSREKKESFPLTVTSAQKNPTAFYLCASSTSGGLYTDTQYFGPGTRLTVL.

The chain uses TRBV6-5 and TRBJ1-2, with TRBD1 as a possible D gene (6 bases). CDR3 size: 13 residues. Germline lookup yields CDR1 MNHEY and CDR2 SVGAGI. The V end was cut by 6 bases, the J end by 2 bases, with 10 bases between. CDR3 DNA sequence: TGTGCCAGCAGATCCGGGACAAACTATGGCTACACCTTC. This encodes CASRSGTNYGYTF.

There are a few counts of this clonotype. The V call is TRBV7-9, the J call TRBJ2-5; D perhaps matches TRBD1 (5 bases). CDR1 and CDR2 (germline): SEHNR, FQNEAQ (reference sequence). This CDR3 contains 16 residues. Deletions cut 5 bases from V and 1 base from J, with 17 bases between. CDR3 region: CASSPTVGLGQETQYF. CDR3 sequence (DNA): TGTGCCAGCAGCCCGACAGTGGGATTGGGCCAAGAGACCCAGTACTTC.

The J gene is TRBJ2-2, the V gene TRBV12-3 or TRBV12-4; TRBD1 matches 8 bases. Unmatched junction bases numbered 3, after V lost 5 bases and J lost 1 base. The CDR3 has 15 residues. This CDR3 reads CASSARGLNTGELFF. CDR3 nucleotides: TGTGCCAGCAGTGCCAGGGGGCTGAACACCGGGGAGCTGTTTTTT.

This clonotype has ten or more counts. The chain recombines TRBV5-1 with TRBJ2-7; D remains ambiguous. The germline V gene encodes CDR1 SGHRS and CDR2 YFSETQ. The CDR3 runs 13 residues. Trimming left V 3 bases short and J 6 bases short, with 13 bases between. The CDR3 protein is CASSYPVSGEQYF. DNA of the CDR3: TGCGCCAGCAGCTACCCCGTCTCTGGCGAGCAGTACTTC.

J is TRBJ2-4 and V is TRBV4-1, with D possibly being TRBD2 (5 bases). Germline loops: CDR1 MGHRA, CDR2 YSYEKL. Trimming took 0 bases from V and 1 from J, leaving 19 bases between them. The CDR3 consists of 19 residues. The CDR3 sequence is CASSQDGGRGSGAKNIQYF. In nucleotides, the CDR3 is TGCGCCAGCAGCCAAGATGGAGGCCGGGGTTCGGGGGCCAAAAACATTCAGTACTTC.

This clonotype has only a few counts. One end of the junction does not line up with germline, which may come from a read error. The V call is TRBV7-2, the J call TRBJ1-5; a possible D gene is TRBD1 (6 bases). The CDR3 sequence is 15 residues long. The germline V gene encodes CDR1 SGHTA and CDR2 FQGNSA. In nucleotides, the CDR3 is TGTGCCAGCAGCACACAGGGAGGTAGCAGTCAGCCCCAGCATTTT. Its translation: CASSTQGGSSQPQHF.

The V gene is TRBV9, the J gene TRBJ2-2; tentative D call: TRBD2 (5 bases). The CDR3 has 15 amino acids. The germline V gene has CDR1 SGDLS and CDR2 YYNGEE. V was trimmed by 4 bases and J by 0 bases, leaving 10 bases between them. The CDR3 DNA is TGTGCCAGCAGCACCGCCGGGACGAACACCGGGGAGCTGTTTTTT. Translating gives CASSTAGTNTGELFF.

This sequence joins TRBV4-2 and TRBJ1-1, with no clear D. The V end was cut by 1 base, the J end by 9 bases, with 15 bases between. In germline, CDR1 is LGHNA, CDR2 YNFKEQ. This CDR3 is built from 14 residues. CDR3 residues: CASSQVGGGQKAFF. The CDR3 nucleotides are TGTGCCAGCAGCCAAGTTGGAGGTGGGCAAAAAGCTTTCTTT.

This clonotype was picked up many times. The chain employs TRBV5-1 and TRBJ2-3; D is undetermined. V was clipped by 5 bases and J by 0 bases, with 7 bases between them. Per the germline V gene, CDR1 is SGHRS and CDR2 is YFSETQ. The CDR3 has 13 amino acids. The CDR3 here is CASRPDSTDTQYF. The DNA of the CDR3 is TGCGCCAGCAGGCCCGATAGCACAGATACGCAGTATTTT.

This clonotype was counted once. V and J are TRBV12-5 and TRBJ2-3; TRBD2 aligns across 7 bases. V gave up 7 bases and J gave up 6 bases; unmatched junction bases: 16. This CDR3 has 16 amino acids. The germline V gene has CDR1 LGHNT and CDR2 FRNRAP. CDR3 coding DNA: TGTGCTAGTGAGCCCCGGGCTAGCGGTGGGCGGGATACGCAGTATTTT. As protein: CASEPRASGGRDTQYF.

CDR3: CASSRLGGAKNIQYF. Written as DNA, the CDR3 is TGCGCCAGCAGCCGACTTGGCGGGGCCAAAAACATTCAGTACTTC. The chain is built from TRBV4-1 and TRBJ2-4; a possible D gene is TRBD2 (5 bases). CDR1 is MGHRA and CDR2 is YSYEKL in the germline V gene. This CDR3 comprises 15 residues. V lost 4 bases to trimming and J lost 1 base, with 11 bases between them.

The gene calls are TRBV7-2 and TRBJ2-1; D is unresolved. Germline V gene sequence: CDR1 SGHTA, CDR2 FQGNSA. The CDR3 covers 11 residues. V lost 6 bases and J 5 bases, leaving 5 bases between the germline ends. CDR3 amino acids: CASRHDNEQFF. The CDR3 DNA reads TGTGCCAGCAGGCACGACAATGAGCAGTTCTTC.

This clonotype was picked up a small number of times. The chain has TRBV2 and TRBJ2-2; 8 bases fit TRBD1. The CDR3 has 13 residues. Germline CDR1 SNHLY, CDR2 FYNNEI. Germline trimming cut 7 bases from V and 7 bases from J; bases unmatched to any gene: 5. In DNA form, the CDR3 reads TGTGCCAGCATGGACAGGGTCGGCGGGGAGCTGTTTTTT. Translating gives CASMDRVGGELFF.

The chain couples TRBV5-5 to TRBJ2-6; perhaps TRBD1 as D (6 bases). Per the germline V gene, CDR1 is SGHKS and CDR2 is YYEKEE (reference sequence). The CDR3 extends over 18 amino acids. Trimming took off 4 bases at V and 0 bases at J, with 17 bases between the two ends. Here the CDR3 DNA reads TGTGCCAGCAGCGTCCAACAGGGTATCATCTCTGGGGCCAACGTCCTGACTTTC. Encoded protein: CASSVQQGIISGANVLTF.